This TCR beta chain appears in the sequencing data of a study of long-term antiretroviral therapy in people with HIV. Study-level findings and limits: Pre-ART clonal expansion yielded clones that dominated the repertoire at all time points.

This clone was picked up a small number of times. Its matching antigen is unknown. It was version v3.0 of the immunoSEQ assay that was run at survey level. Sequenced by immunoSEQ multiplex PCR; TCRdb stores in-frame clones only, minus some. This table holds roughly 42,000 clones, 86% found once. The germline V gene has CDR1 SGHRS and CDR2 YFSETQ. V gave up 7 bases and J gave up 7 bases; unmatched junction bases: 10. The CDR3 covers 14 residues. This sequence originates from a woman aged 45-65 years with HIV. This chain connects TRBV5-1 to TRBJ2-7; 11 bases agree with TRBD1. The sample consisted of unsorted PBMCs, taken 0.1 years before starting antiretroviral therapy. In nucleotides, the CDR3 is TGCGCCAGCTCCGCCGGGACAGGGGGACGGGAGCAGTACTTC. The encoded protein is CASSAGTGGREQYF.